Presented here are 32 T cell receptor beta chains from one specimen sequenced in a study of metastatic and nonmetastatic thyroid tumors. Ahead of thyroid surgery, no patient had received treatment of any kind. With MiXCR, TCRdb reprocessed the PCR reads. The sample includes 25,000 to 30,000 clones, 15% to 20% of them seen just once. The sequencing sample was made of blood. These receptors were obtained from a female donor with papillary thyroid cancer or a benign thyroid nodule (not recorded which). Some clones in this sample may be carry-over from other donors' samples.

Ten or more counts support this clone. Being one base from a much bigger clone, this may be a read error. The chain joins TRBV6-1 to TRBJ1-2; tentatively, D is TRBD1 (6 bases). The CDR3 spans 14 residues. Trimming cost V 6 bases and J 3 bases, with 14 bases left between them. The germline V gene has CDR1 MNHNS and CDR2 SASEGT. The CDR3 DNA sequence: TGTGCCAGCAGACCCGGACGGGGGCACTATGGCTACACCTTC. It translates to CASRPGRGHYGYTF.

The sample holds many counts of this clone. The rearrangement links TRBV19 to TRBJ2-3; D is ambiguous. V lost 3 bases to trimming and J lost 2 bases, with 12 bases between them. The CDR3 extends over 15 amino acids. Looked up from germline, CDR1 is LNHDA and CDR2 is SQIVND (reference sequence). This chain's CDR3 is CASSIFPGNTDTQYF. CDR3 in DNA: TGTGCCAGTAGTATTTTCCCTGGAAACACAGATACGCAGTATTTT.

Relative to its sample, this clone is medium-sized. The chain employs TRBV6-5 and TRBJ1-1; 7 bases are a match to TRBD1. The length of the CDR3 is 16 residues. V dropped 3 bases and J dropped 11; count of bases not matched to a gene: 18. The germline V gene encodes CDR1 MNHEY and CDR2 SVGAGI. This CDR3 is CASSYGSRAGGEGAFF. Here the CDR3 DNA reads TGTGCCAGCAGTTATGGTAGTCGGGCAGGGGGTGAAGGCGCTTTCTTT.

In this sample, this clone turned up many times. The V and J genes are TRBV20-1 and TRBJ2-5, with 9 nucleotides matching TRBD2. V shed 0 bases and J 2 bases; nucleotides not matched to a gene: 4. Germline CDR1 DFQATT, CDR2 SNEGSKA (reference sequence). This CDR3 has 15 amino acids. CDR3 in amino acids: CSARDWAGGQETQYF. The CDR3 DNA follows: TGCAGTGCTAGAGATTGGGCGGGGGGGCAAGAGACCCAGTACTTC.

This clone came up many times. This may come from a read error, since a much larger clone is one base off. The same CDR3 also results from other DNA sequences found in this sample. The chain recombines TRBV27 with TRBJ2-1; TRBD1 matches 8 bases. The CDR3 contains 15 residues. From germline, CDR1 is MNHEY and CDR2 SMNVEV (reference sequence). V lost 3 bases and J lost 6; bases outside the gene matches: 7. The CDR3: CASSLTTQGGNEQFF. Here the CDR3 DNA reads TGTGCCAGCAGTTTGACGACACAGGGGGGCAATGAGCAGTTCTTC.

As to this clone: One end of the junction is discordant with germline, which a read error may explain. The gene calls are TRBV11-2 and TRBJ1-4; D unclear. The CDR3 is 12 amino acids. Germline-derived CDR1 and CDR2 are SGHAT and FQNNGV. The CDR3 coding sequence is TGTGCCAGCAGCTTAGGCAATGAGAAACTGTTTTTT. It translates to CASSLGNEKLFF.

This clone was observed many times. The sample contains more than one DNA sequence encoding this CDR3. The rearrangement uses TRBV30 and TRBJ2-2; a weak D match, TRBD2 (7 bases). The CDR3 consists of 13 residues. V lost 8 bases, J lost 4 bases, and 14 bases lay in between. Germline CDR1 reads GTSNPN; CDR2 reads SVGIG (reference sequence). CDR3 nucleotides: TGTGCCAGTCGCGGGGGCAGCACCGGGGAGCTGTTTTTT. It translates to CASRGGSTGELFF.

In its sample, this clone was seen many times. This sample includes further DNA sequences coding for the same CDR3. The V and J genes are TRBV9 and TRBJ2-7; D is unresolved. Trimming stripped 4 bases from V and 2 bases from J, with 16 bases between. CDR1 is SGDLS and CDR2 is YYNGEE in the germline V gene. The CDR3 covers 15 residues. CDR3 nucleotides: TGTGCCAGCAGCCCATACGGATCCCAAACCTACGAGCAGTACTTC. Amino acids: CASSPYGSQTYEQYF.

This clone was counted ten times or more. Relative to the germline gene, one junction end is altered; a read error may explain this. The V gene is TRBV7-7, the J gene TRBJ1-1; no definite D call. The germline V gene encodes CDR1 SSHAT and CDR2 FNYEAQ (reference sequence). This CDR3 is 13 amino acids long. The CDR3 sequence: CASSRATNTEAFF. The DNA for the CDR3 is TGTGCTAGCAGCCGCGCCACGAACACTGAAGCTTTCTTT.

This clone was observed many times. The chain uses TRBV3-1 and TRBJ1-3, with D possibly matching TRBD1 (5 bases). Germline V gene data show CDR1 as LGHDT and CDR2 as YNNKEL (reference sequence). V dropped 4 bases and J dropped 8 bases, with 12 bases sitting between them. CDR3 length: 13 residues. This CDR3 is CASSPGRGDTIYF. The CDR3 DNA follows: TGTGCCAGCAGCCCAGGGAGAGGAGACACCATATATTTT.

V is TRBV10-1 and J is TRBJ2-7; D could derive from TRBD1 or TRBD2 (5 bases each). Germline V gene data show CDR1 as WNHNN and CDR2 as SYGVQD (reference sequence). This CDR3 has 13 residues. Trimming left V 5 bases short and J 2 bases short, with 10 bases between. The CDR3 is CASSTGATYEQYF. The CDR3 bases are TGCGCCAGCAGTACCGGGGCCACCTACGAGCAGTACTTC.

The CDR3 DNA follows: TGTGCCAGCAGCTCGCCCTCTAGAACCCGCACAGATACGCAGTATTTT. Amino acid sequence: CASSSPSRTRTDTQYF. V gene TRBV5-6 combines with J gene TRBJ2-3; D not resolved. V lost 3 bases, J lost 1 base, and 15 bases lay in between. There are 16 residues in the CDR3. Germline lookup yields CDR1 SGHDT and CDR2 YYEEEE.

This sequence joins TRBV27 and TRBJ1-2; TRBD1 is a possible D gene (6 bases). This CDR3 is 15 amino acids long. V was shortened by 5 bases and J by 4 bases, with 17 bases between the two germline ends. The germline CDR1 and CDR2 sequences are MNHEY and SMNVEV (reference sequence). Here the CDR3 DNA reads TGTGCCAGCAGTCTAAACTCAGGCAGGGGCTATGGCTACACCTTC. Its translation: CASSLNSGRGYGYTF.

This clone appeared many times. The gene calls are TRBV2 and TRBJ1-5; D not certain. Germline loops: CDR1 SNHLY, CDR2 FYNNEI. CDR3 length: 14 residues. V was clipped by 2 bases and J by 3 bases, with 8 bases between them. The CDR3 is CASSELPINQPQHF. The CDR3 region has the DNA TGTGCCAGCAGTGAACTCCCGATCAATCAGCCCCAGCATTTT.

This clone was observed many times. The chain has TRBV3-1 and TRBJ2-5, with D possibly being TRBD2 (5 bases). The CDR3 totals 14 residues. The V end lost 1 base, the J end lost 5 bases, and 11 bases lay between the germline ends. Germline V gene data show CDR1 as LGHDT and CDR2 as YNNKEL (reference sequence). The CDR3 nucleotides read TGTGCCAGCAGCCAAGCGGGAAGGCGGGAGACCCAGTACTTC. The encoded protein is CASSQAGRRETQYF.

Ten or more counts support this clone. J is TRBJ1-3 and V is TRBV3-1; D is unresolved. The V end was cut by 1 base, the J end by 0 bases, with 10 bases between. CDR3 length equals 16 residues. Germline V CDR1 and CDR2: LGHDT, YNNKEL (reference sequence). This CDR3 reads CASSQGLLSSGNTIYF. The CDR3 nucleotides are TGTGCCAGCAGCCAAGGTCTGCTTAGCTCTGGAAACACCATATATTTT. Looking up the rest from reference TRBV3-1 and TRBJ1-3 gives the full variable domain: DTAVSQTPKYLVTQMGNDKSIKCEQNLGHDTMYWYKQDSKKFLKIMFSYNNKELIINETVPNRFSPKSPDKAHLNLHINSLELGDSAVYFCASSQGLLSSGNTIYFGEGSWLTVV.

This clone was observed at least ten times. The chain has TRBV4-1 and TRBJ1-1; 12 positions match TRBD1. V lost 4 bases and J lost 6; bases outside the gene matches: 6. The CDR3 is made up of 15 amino acids. The V gene's germline CDR1 is MGHRA and CDR2 YSYEKL. CDR3 DNA sequence: TGCGCCAGCAGCCGGCCCGGGACAGGGGGCCCTGAAGCTTTCTTT. As protein: CASSRPGTGGPEAFF.

The V call is TRBV20-1, the J call TRBJ2-1, with D possibly being TRBD2 (6 bases). The CDR3 loop spans 16 amino acids. From germline, CDR1 is DFQATT and CDR2 SNEGSKA (reference sequence). Trimming stripped 6 bases from V and 4 bases from J, with 22 bases between. CDR3 coding DNA: TGCAGTGCGACAAAACCGGAGGGCGGAACTTACAATGAGCAGTTCTTC. Translation gives CSATKPEGGTYNEQFF.

There are many counts of this clone. Additional DNA sequences in this sample encode the identical CDR3. V and J are TRBV20-1 and TRBJ2-2, with a possible D match to TRBD2 (5 bases). The CDR3 covers 13 residues. Germline assignment: CDR1 DFQATT and CDR2 SNEGSKA (reference sequence). Trimming removed 3 bases at V and 0 bases at J, with 5 bases between. CDR3 in amino acids: CSASGANTGELFF. In nucleotides, the CDR3 is TGCAGTGCTAGCGGGGCGAACACCGGGGAGCTGTTTTTT.

This clone was picked up many times. The J gene is TRBJ2-3, the V gene TRBV7-3, with TRBD2 as a possible D gene (5 bases). CDR1 is SGHTA and CDR2 is FQGTGA in the germline V gene. V was shortened by 3 bases and J by 2 bases, with 9 bases between the two germline ends. The CDR3 is 14 residues long. In nucleotides, the CDR3 is TGTGCCAGCAGCTTTGAGGGCCACACAGATACGCAGTATTTT. Translated: CASSFEGHTDTQYF.

This clone was picked up many times. One base away lies a much larger clone, so this may be a sequencing read error. The rearrangement joins TRBV19 to TRBJ1-2; weak D call: TRBD1 (6 bases). In germline, CDR1 is LNHDA, CDR2 SQIVND (reference sequence). CDR3 length: 13 residues. V shed 6 bases and J shed 2 bases, with 10 bases lying between them. CDR3 in amino acids: CASSSDSNYGYTF. The CDR3 DNA reads as TGTGCCAGTAGCTCGGACAGCAACTATGGCTACACCTTC.

This clone is termed medium-sized. The junction does not match germline at one end; this may be a read error. The chain has TRBV6-5 and TRBJ2-7; D is perhaps TRBD1 or TRBD2 (5 bases each). This CDR3 contains 14 residues. CDR1 is MNHEY and CDR2 is SVGAGI in the germline V gene. CDR3 residues: CASSYSRGAYEQYF. CDR3 sequence (DNA): TGTGCCAGCAGCTACTCCCGGGGCGCCTACGAGCAGTACTTC.

This clone was detected ten times or more. The V call is TRBV20-1, the J call TRBJ1-2, with D possibly matching TRBD1 (5 bases). Between the trimmed V and J ends, which lost 3 bases and 10 bases, there was a span of 24 bases. The germline V gene has CDR1 DFQATT and CDR2 SNEGSKA (reference sequence). This CDR3 contains 15 residues. This CDR3 is CSASFIREGLIDYTF. In DNA form, the CDR3 reads TGCAGTGCTAGTTTCATCCGGGAGGGGCTGATTGACTACACCTTC.

This clone was detected a few times. V is TRBV6-1 and J is TRBJ1-5; maybe TRBD1 (5 bases). The CDR3 spans 15 residues. V was trimmed by 2 bases and J by 6 bases, leaving 14 bases between them. Per germline, CDR1 MNHNS and CDR2 SASEGT. The CDR3 DNA sequence: TGTGCCAGCAGTGAATTTGGGGCCCTCCTTCAGCCCCAGCATTTT. The encoded protein is CASSEFGALLQPQHF.

This clone has at least ten counts. The rearrangement uses TRBV19 and TRBJ2-5, with D maybe TRBD1 (6 bases). V gave up 6 bases and J gave up 2 bases, with 19 bases separating them. CDR1 LNHDA and CDR2 SQIVND come from the germline V gene (reference sequence). The CDR3 is 16 residues long. The CDR3 DNA sequence: TGTGCCAGTAGCGTGAATGGGGGCCTTATACAAGAGACCCAGTACTTC. This translates into CASSVNGGLIQETQYF. Looking up the rest from reference TRBV19 and TRBJ2-5 gives the full variable domain: DGGITQSPKYLFRKEGQNVTLSCEQNLNHDAMYWYRQDPGQGLRLIYYSQIVNDFQKGDIAEGYSVSREKKESFPLTVTSAQKNPTAFYLCASSVNGGLIQETQYFGPGTRLLVL.

This clone has only a few counts. The chain links TRBV10-2 to TRBJ2-7, with 7 bases that match TRBD2. Germline assignment: CDR1 WSHSY and CDR2 SAAADI. The CDR3 is 14 residues long. V shed 6 bases and J 6 bases; nucleotides not matched to a gene: 11. The CDR3 here is CASSPLAAVGEQYF. The CDR3 DNA reads as TGCGCCAGCAGCCCTCTAGCGGCCGTAGGCGAGCAGTACTTC.

This clone has a count of ten or more. The chain joins TRBV6-1 to TRBJ2-2, with D hard to call. Between the trimmed V and J ends, which lost 6 bases and 6 bases, there was a span of 11 bases. Looked up from germline, CDR1 is MNHNS and CDR2 is SASEGT. The CDR3 is 13 amino acids. CDR3 residues: CASSPPPAGELFF. CDR3 in DNA: TGTGCCAGCAGCCCCCCCCCCGCCGGGGAGCTGTTTTTT.

This clone is labeled as medium-sized. This chain uses TRBV25-1 with TRBJ2-2, with a weak D call TRBD1 (5 bases). V gave up 8 bases and J gave up 7 bases, with 14 bases separating them. Per the germline V gene, CDR1 is MGHDK and CDR2 is SYGVNS. The CDR3 is 13 amino acids. CDR3 residues: CASESKGIGELFF. The CDR3 DNA reads as TGTGCCAGCGAGAGCAAGGGGATCGGGGAGCTGTTTTTT.

At least ten counts were recorded for this clone. J is TRBJ1-2 and V is TRBV19, with D unresolved. Trimming removed 7 bases at V and 7 bases at J, with 19 bases between. This CDR3 is built from 14 residues. Germline loops: CDR1 LNHDA, CDR2 SQIVND (reference sequence). Here the CDR3 reads CASTPTLIGGGYTF. CDR3 nucleotide sequence: TGTGCCAGTACTCCTACCCTTATTGGTGGTGGCTACACCTTC.

At least ten counts were recorded for this clone. The chain joins TRBV19 to TRBJ1-5, with D perhaps matching TRBD1 (5 bases). The CDR3 totals 15 residues. Germline loops: CDR1 LNHDA, CDR2 SQIVND (reference sequence). V was clipped by 6 bases and J by 0 bases, with 12 bases between them. CDR3 sequence: CASSRRQNSNQPQHF. CDR3 bases: TGTGCCAGTAGCAGAAGACAGAATAGCAATCAGCCCCAGCATTTT. Full variable domain (rest looked up from reference TRBV19 and TRBJ1-5): DGGITQSPKYLFRKEGQNVTLSCEQNLNHDAMYWYRQDPGQGLRLIYYSQIVNDFQKGDIAEGYSVSREKKESFPLTVTSAQKNPTAFYLCASSRRQNSNQPQHFGDGTRLSIL.

On this clone itself: A much larger clonotype is one base distant, so this may be a read error. The rearrangement links TRBV9 to TRBJ1-5; no clear D gene. The germline V and J ends were trimmed by 0 bases and 7 bases, with 14 bases remaining between them. The CDR3 contains 15 residues. Germline V gene sequence: CDR1 SGDLS, CDR2 YYNGEE. In nucleotides, the CDR3 is TGTGCCAGCAGCGTAGACACGGTCGCGGGGCAGCCCCAGCATTTT. It encodes CASSVDTVAGQPQHF.

This clone was seen ten or more times. Germline is not matched at one junction end, which may reflect a read error. Other DNA sequences in this sample translate to the same CDR3. The chain has TRBV29-1 and TRBJ1-5, with D perhaps TRBD1 (5 bases). The CDR3 runs to 13 residues. In germline, CDR1 is SQVTM, CDR2 ANQGSEA. Here the CDR3 DNA reads TGCAGCGTGGGGGGGGGGAACAATCAGCCTCAGCATTTT. Protein: CSVGGGNNQPQHF.